These 18 T cell receptor beta chains were all obtained from the same sample, sequenced in a study of technical replicates of blood from several donors. The repertoire was sequenced with immunoSEQ multiplex PCR; TCRdb's copy has only in-frame clones and lacks some. In the table there are 53,000 or so clones, about 86% of which are singletons. Sequencing was done on a sample of PBMCs. These receptors were collected from a human donor in good health. Some clones in this sample may be carry-over from other donors' samples.

This rearrangement joins TRBV25-1 to TRBJ2-6, with D tentatively TRBD2 (5 bases). This CDR3 is built from 16 residues. Germline V gene lookup returns CDR1 MGHDK and CDR2 SYGVNS. V lost 3 bases and J lost 0, with 9 bases in between. The chain's CDR3 is CASSDAGDSGANVLTF. CDR3 sequence (DNA): TGTGCCAGCAGTGACGCGGGTGACTCTGGGGCCAACGTCCTGACTTTC.

The chain carries TRBV7-9 and TRBJ2-3; D is perhaps TRBD1 (7 bases). Germline V gene lookup returns CDR1 SEHNR and CDR2 FQNEAQ (reference sequence). V was clipped by 4 bases and J by 4 bases, with 9 bases between them. The CDR3 is made up of 13 amino acids. CDR3 region: CASSSRGADTQYF. The CDR3 nucleotides are TGTGCCAGCAGCTCCAGGGGGGCAGATACGCAGTATTTT. Combining the CDR3 with reference TRBV7-9 and TRBJ2-3 gives the whole variable domain DTGVSQNPRHKITKRGQNVTFRCDPISEHNRLYWYRQTLGQGPEFLTYFQNEAQLEKSRLLSDRFSAERPKGSFSTLEIQRTEQGDSAMYLCASSSRGADTQYFGPGTRLTVL.

V gene TRBV9 combines with J gene TRBJ2-7, with 8 bases identical to TRBD2. V lost 0 bases, J lost 6 bases, and 5 bases stayed unmatched. Looked up from germline, CDR1 is SGDLS and CDR2 is YYNGEE. This CDR3 contains 14 residues. CDR3 nucleotides: TGTGCCAGCAGCGTAGTTAGCGGGGAGGGCGAGCAGTACTTC. This sequence encodes CASSVVSGEGEQYF.

The CDR3 region has the DNA TGTGCCAGCAGTTCCTTAGCGGGAGCCGCAGATACGCAGTATTTT. Translating it yields CASSSLAGAADTQYF. The chain carries TRBV28 and TRBJ2-3; 9 positions agree with TRBD2. The V gene's germline CDR1 is MDHEN and CDR2 SYDVKM. Trimming took 4 bases from V and 4 from J; bases not matched to a gene: 6. The CDR3 covers 15 residues.

The CDR3 nucleotides read TGTGCCAGCAGCCAAGGGCTAGCGGGATCCACAGATACGCAGTATTTT. Protein product: CASSQGLAGSTDTQYF. This rearrangement joins TRBV4-2 to TRBJ2-3; 9 bases are a match to TRBD2. The CDR3 contains 16 residues. Trimming at V came to 1 base and at J to 2 bases, leaving 4 bases not matched to a gene. The germline CDR1 and CDR2 sequences are LGHNA and YNFKEQ.

The V call is TRBV19, the J call TRBJ2-1; TRBD1 is a possible D gene (6 bases). Germline CDR1 reads LNHDA; CDR2 reads SQIVND (reference sequence). The CDR3 extends over 12 amino acids. Trimming pared 3 bases from V and 8 bases from J, leaving 8 bases between. This chain's CDR3 is CASSIWGHEQFF. The CDR3 DNA reads as TGTGCCAGTAGTATCTGGGGGCATGAGCAGTTCTTC.

This chain joins TRBV11-3 and TRBJ2-7, with D perhaps matching TRBD1 (6 bases). The CDR3 sequence is 14 residues long. Germline V CDR1 and CDR2: SGHNT, YENEEA. The V gene lost 5 bases and the J gene lost 6 bases, with 17 bases spanning the gap. The CDR3 here is CASSPSSGHLEQYF. The CDR3 DNA follows: TGTGCCAGCAGCCCATCCTCGGGACACCTCGAGCAGTACTTC.

The rearrangement joins TRBV30 to TRBJ1-4; 9 positions agree with TRBD1. This CDR3 has 14 amino acids. J was trimmed by 4 bases and V by 4 bases; bases with no gene match: 4. Germline V gene data show CDR1 as GTSNPN and CDR2 as SVGIG (reference sequence). The CDR3 DNA sequence: TGTGCCTGGACTGGGACAGGGAATAATGAAAAACTGTTTTTT. This sequence encodes CAWTGTGNNEKLFF. The full variable domain, its missing parts supplied by reference TRBV30 and TRBJ1-4, is SQTIHQWPATLVQPVGSPLSLECTVEGTSNPNLYWYRQAAGRGLQLLFYSVGIGQISSEVPQNLSASRPQDRQFILSSKKLLLSDSGFYLCAWTGTGNNEKLFFGSGTQLSVL.

The rearrangement joins TRBV28 to TRBJ2-3; tentatively, D is TRBD2 (6 bases). V lost 6 bases and J lost 0, with 13 bases in between. The CDR3 loop spans 15 amino acids. Germline lookup yields CDR1 MDHEN and CDR2 SYDVKM. CDR3 sequence: CASRDQGGSTDTQYF. The CDR3, as DNA: TGTGCCAGCAGGGACCAGGGAGGCAGCACAGATACGCAGTATTTT.

The chain joins TRBV7-2 to TRBJ2-7, with D possibly being TRBD1 (6 bases). Germline V gene data show CDR1 as SGHTA and CDR2 as FQGNSA. Trimming cost V 0 bases and J 0 bases, with 18 bases left between them. The CDR3 spans 18 residues. CDR3 DNA sequence: TGTGCCAGCAGCTTAGCAAATTATGGGGGCCTTAGCTCCTACGAGCAGTACTTC. Its protein is CASSLANYGGLSSYEQYF.

This clone has only a few counts. The gene calls are TRBV2 and TRBJ1-4; a weak D match, TRBD1 (6 bases). The CDR3 sequence is 13 residues long. Looked up from germline, CDR1 is SNHLY and CDR2 is FYNNEI. V lost 6 bases and J 1 base, leaving 6 bases between the germline ends. CDR3 DNA sequence: TGTGCCAGCAGCAGGGGAACTAATGAAAAACTGTTTTTT. Translating it yields CASSRGTNEKLFF.

The chain is built from TRBV6-1 and TRBJ1-2; 8 positions match TRBD1. The V and J ends lost 2 bases and 5 bases, in that order; junction bases with no gene match: 7. Looked up from germline, CDR1 is MNHNS and CDR2 is SASEGT. There are 15 residues in the CDR3. The CDR3 DNA sequence: TGTGCCAGCAGTGAAAGCTACAGGGGGGGTTATGGCTACACCTTC. Translating it yields CASSESYRGGYGYTF.

In DNA, the CDR3 is TGTGCCAGCAGCCGACAGCCCCAGGGTGAGCAGTTCTTC. It yields the protein CASSRQPQGEQFF. The chain is built from TRBV7-3 and TRBJ2-1; D is possibly TRBD1 (5 bases). CDR1 is SGHTA and CDR2 is FQGTGA in the germline V gene. CDR3 length equals 13 residues. Deletions cut 5 bases from V and 9 bases from J, with 14 bases between.

The rearrangement uses TRBV18 and TRBJ1-4; D uncertain. The germline V gene has CDR1 KGHSH and CDR2 LQKENI. Trimming cost V 3 bases and J 5 bases, with 7 bases left between them. The length of the CDR3 is 13 residues. CDR3 nucleotide sequence: TGTGCCAGCTCACCTTCCCAAAATGAAAAACTGTTTTTT. Protein: CASSPSQNEKLFF.

V is TRBV5-8 and J is TRBJ2-5; D is unresolved. CDR3 size: 11 residues. Germline V gene lookup returns CDR1 SGHTS and CDR2 YDEGEE. Trimming stripped 7 bases from V and 4 bases from J, with 8 bases between. DNA of the CDR3: TGTGCCAGCCGCCTAGGAGAGACCCAGTACTTC. This translates into CASRLGETQYF.

The chain has TRBV6-5 and TRBJ1-2; TRBD1 is a possible D gene (5 bases). V was trimmed by 7 bases and J by 7 bases, leaving 19 bases between them. Germline V gene sequence: CDR1 MNHEY, CDR2 SVGAGI. This CDR3 is 14 amino acids long. In DNA, the CDR3 is TGTGCCAGCACCTCGACAGTGGGAGGAAGTGGCTACACCTTC. Its protein product is CASTSTVGGSGYTF.

The rearrangement joins TRBV10-3 to TRBJ2-6, with D possibly being TRBD1 (5 bases). Looked up from germline, CDR1 is ENHRY and CDR2 is SYGVKD. With 3 bases removed from V and 0 bases from J, the gap between germline ends came to 12 bases. This CDR3 has 17 amino acids. The CDR3 sequence: CAISEGVGRSGANVLTF. Here the CDR3 DNA reads TGTGCCATCAGTGAAGGGGTAGGCCGCTCTGGGGCCAACGTCCTGACTTTC.

The V call is TRBV30, the J call TRBJ2-4; 12 bases fit TRBD2. The junction had 4 bases not matched to a gene; V was cut back by 1 base and J by 9 bases. CDR3 length: 14 amino acids. Germline values: CDR1 GTSNPN, CDR2 SVGIG (reference sequence). The CDR3 coding sequence is TGTGCCTGGAGTGCGGGACTAGCGGGTGCCATTCAGTACTTC. The encoded protein is CAWSAGLAGAIQYF. The full variable domain, with the rest looked up from reference TRBV30 and TRBJ2-4, is SQTIHQWPATLVQPVGSPLSLECTVEGTSNPNLYWYRQAAGRGLQLLFYSVGIGQISSEVPQNLSASRPQDRQFILSSKKLLLSDSGFYLCAWSAGLAGAIQYFGAGTRLSVL.